This passage covers 3 T cell receptor beta chains from one sample sequenced in a study of cytomegalovirus exposure and HLA in healthy donors. The PCR used 60 Vbeta and 13 Jbeta primers. Clones were read by immunoSEQ multiplex PCR, and TCRdb kept only the in-frame ones, dropping some. Of around 130,000 clones in the sample, roughly 82% were seen once. The specimen sequenced was PBMCs. Receptors were obtained from a woman aged 18-30 years in good health and CMV-seronegative.

The chain carries TRBV11-2 and TRBJ1-1, with 8 bases that match TRBD1. Germline V gives CDR1 SGHAT, CDR2 FQNNGV. The CDR3 totals 13 residues. V lost 2 bases, J lost 9 bases, and 5 bases stayed unmatched. CDR3 nucleotides: TGTGCCAGCAGCTTACAGGGGGCTTATAAAGCTTTCTTT. This codes for CASSLQGAYKAFF.

The chain links TRBV18 to TRBJ2-7; maybe TRBD1 (6 bases). This CDR3 region has 14 residues. The germline V gene has CDR1 KGHSH and CDR2 LQKENI. V lost 0 bases and J 9 bases, leaving 15 bases between the germline ends. In DNA form, the CDR3 reads TGTGCCAGCTCACCACCCCAGGGGCAAACTGGGCAGTACTTC. Translation gives CASSPPQGQTGQYF.

The chain links TRBV19 to TRBJ2-7, with TRBD1 matching over 8 bases. Trimming took 5 bases from V and 3 from J; bases not matched to a gene: 6. The CDR3 totals 14 residues. Germline V CDR1 and CDR2: LNHDA, SQIVND (reference sequence). CDR3 DNA: TGTGCCAGTAGTCCCGGACAGGGCAACTACGAGCAGTACTTC. Translation: CASSPGQGNYEQYF. Based on the CDR3 plus reference TRBV19 and TRBJ2-7, the full variable domain is DGGITQSPKYLFRKEGQNVTLSCEQNLNHDAMYWYRQDPGQGLRLIYYSQIVNDFQKGDIAEGYSVSREKKESFPLTVTSAQKNPTAFYLCASSPGQGNYEQYFGPGTRLTVT.